This T cell receptor (beta chain) was sequenced for a study of CD8 T cells in Susac syndrome. Looking at the study overall: Patients with Susac syndrome had blood drawn and were at that point therapy-naive, on corticosteroids, or on intravenous immunoglobulin alone.

General study findings and limits: Across the total CD8+ repertoires, sixteen Susac-specific public clones were found. The CD8+ TEMRA repertoires yielded 5 or 6 such clones.

The CDR3 is 17 residues long. Germline V CDR1 and CDR2: DFQATT, SNEGSKA (reference sequence). Trimming cost V 1 base and J 0 bases; bases outside gene matches: 9. As concerns this clonotype: The antigen is unknown.

cDNA came from about 0.46 to 1 ug RNA primed by random hexamers. TCRdb independently ran MiXCR on the immunoSEQ multiplex PCR reads; one entry per CDR3 protein. The sample contains roughly 110,000 distinct CDR3 sequences, roughly 94% of which appear only once. The chain carries TRBV20-1 and TRBJ1-5; 7 bases match TRBD1. The source is a human donor with Susac syndrome. Sequencing was carried out using CD8+ T cells from PBMCs. The CDR3 bases are TGCAGTGCTAGAGCTCCAGGGGGAGGGGATAGCAATCAGCCCCAGCATTTT. Protein product: CSARAPGGGDSNQPQHF.